The 29 T cell receptor beta chains below come from one sample, sequenced in a study of T cells in Graves' hyperthyroidism and ophthalmopathy. Template material for amplifying TCR beta CDR3 regions consisted of RNA transcripts. RT-PCR in the first round (using the HTBI primer set) targeted the TCR CDR3. TCRdb re-called the multiplex PCR reads through MiXCR, storing one row per CDR3 protein. Among over 500,000 distinct CDR3 sequences listed, roughly 45% were seen once. The sample taken for sequencing was peripheral blood or thyroid tissue (not recorded which). These receptors came from an adult woman with Graves' disease, either hyperthyroidism or ophthalmopathy (not recorded which).

The chain carries TRBV15 and TRBJ2-5; TRBD1 agrees at 9 bases. CDR3 length: 15 amino acids. Germline V lookup: CDR1 LNHNV, CDR2 YYDKDF (reference sequence). The V and J ends lost 3 bases and 1 base, in that order; junction bases with no gene match: 3. DNA of the CDR3: TGTGCCACCAGCAGGGGGGGACAGGGCCAAGAGACCCAGTACTTC. This translates into CATSRGGQGQETQYF.

The CDR3 DNA reads as TGTGCCAGCAGCGTCGCGGGACAGGGGGCCATCTACGAGCAGTACTTC. Protein: CASSVAGQGAIYEQYF. The rearrangement joins TRBV9 to TRBJ2-7; TRBD1 matches 12 bases. This CDR3 has 16 residues. Trimming cost V 2 bases and J 3 bases; bases outside gene matches: 6. Germline assignment: CDR1 SGDLS and CDR2 YYNGEE.

This clonotype has ten or more counts. The chain carries TRBV20-1 and TRBJ1-2, with D perhaps matching TRBD1 (6 bases). The V gene's germline CDR1 is DFQATT and CDR2 SNEGSKA (reference sequence). The CDR3 has 15 amino acids. CDR3 in DNA: TGCAGCTGCGGGGACAAGGGAGGTCGGAACTATGGCTACACCTTC. It is translated as CSCGDKGGRNYGYTF.

This clonotype was picked up many times. The rearrangement joins TRBV6-5 to TRBJ2-5, with D maybe TRBD1 (6 bases). Trimming shortened V by 0 bases and J by 5 bases, and 13 bases separated the two germline ends. This CDR3 is 15 amino acids long. Germline loops: CDR1 MNHEY, CDR2 SVGAGI. DNA for the CDR3: TGTGCCAGCAGTTACTCCTACAGGGCGGGCGAGACCCAGTACTTC. This sequence encodes CASSYSYRAGETQYF.

The rearrangement joins TRBV10-3 to TRBJ2-2, with 7 bases fitting TRBD2. The CDR3 totals 16 residues. With V trimmed by 4 bases and J by 2 bases, 7 bases remained unmatched. CDR1 is ENHRY, CDR2 SYGVKD, per germline. The CDR3 protein is CAISGETGLNTGELFF. The CDR3, as DNA: TGTGCCATCAGTGGGGAAACGGGACTAAACACCGGGGAGCTGTTTTTT.

The sample holds many counts of this clonotype. This chain joins TRBV5-1 and TRBJ2-5; 7 bases fit TRBD1. V was pared by 5 bases and J by 3 bases, with 7 bases of the junction left unmatched. From germline, CDR1 is SGHRS and CDR2 YFSETQ. The CDR3 has 14 amino acids. CDR3 bases: TGCGCCAGCAGACTGGGACAGCAGAAAGAGACCCAGTACTTC. This encodes CASRLGQQKETQYF.

The genes are TRBV2 and TRBJ1-1; 7 bases are shared with TRBD1. V shed 6 bases, J shed 8 bases, and the junction held 9 bases outside the gene matches. Per germline, CDR1 SNHLY and CDR2 FYNNEI. The CDR3 extends over 13 amino acids. CDR3 sequence: CASRIQGSIEAFF. The CDR3 DNA reads TGTGCCAGCAGGATACAGGGGTCTATAGAAGCTTTCTTT.

This clonotype is a singleton in its sample. Just one base apart from a much larger clone, this may be a read error. The gene calls are TRBV6-1 and TRBJ2-2; D ambiguous. The CDR3 is 15 residues long. The germline gives CDR1 MNHNS, CDR2 SASEGT. V gave up 5 bases and J gave up 0 bases, with 10 bases separating them. The DNA of the CDR3 is TGTGCCAGCAGTCGCGCACCCGCGAACACCGGGGAGCTGTTTTTT. Its translation: CASSRAPANTGELFF.

This clonotype was seen at least ten times. V and J are TRBV15 and TRBJ1-5; D call uncertain. The germline CDR1 and CDR2 sequences are LNHNV and YYDKDF (reference sequence). The V end lost 8 bases, the J end lost 0 bases, and 11 bases lay between the germline ends. The CDR3 is made up of 14 amino acids. The CDR3 loop is CATGEAFSNQPQHF. The CDR3 nucleotides read TGTGCCACCGGGGAGGCCTTTAGCAATCAGCCCCAGCATTTT.

This clonotype was seen many times. The chain couples TRBV29-1 to TRBJ2-5, with 10 bases that match TRBD2. This CDR3 comprises 15 residues. CDR1 and CDR2 from the germline V gene are SQVTM and ANQGSEA. V lost 4 bases to trimming and J lost 5 bases; unmatched junction nucleotides: 10. CDR3 residues: CSVVLSGRAGETQYF. CDR3 coding DNA: TGCAGCGTTGTTCTCAGCGGGAGGGCCGGGGAGACCCAGTACTTC.

The chain is built from TRBV7-9 and TRBJ1-4, with D perhaps matching TRBD1 (5 bases). Per the germline V gene, CDR1 is SEHNR and CDR2 is FQNEAQ (reference sequence). V dropped 3 bases and J dropped 8 bases, with 13 bases sitting between them. CDR3 length: 14 residues. DNA for the CDR3: TGTGCCAGCAGCTTTAACCAGGGCCGCGAAAAACTGTTTTTT. It codes for CASSFNQGREKLFF.

This clonotype was observed at least ten times. This sequence joins TRBV20-1 and TRBJ2-7; maybe TRBD1 (5 bases). In germline, CDR1 is DFQATT, CDR2 SNEGSKA (reference sequence). Trimming stripped 5 bases from V and 0 bases from J, with 17 bases between. This CDR3 has 15 amino acids. DNA for the CDR3: TGCAGTGCTCCTAATGGGGCCAGGAGCTCCTACGAGCAGTACTTC. This codes for CSAPNGARSSYEQYF.

This clonotype was seen repeatedly, ten times or more. The J gene is TRBJ2-7, the V gene TRBV2; D is undetermined. The V gene lost 6 bases and the J gene lost 0 bases, with 18 bases spanning the gap. Germline CDR1 and CDR2: SNHLY and FYNNEI. The CDR3 loop spans 16 amino acids. As DNA, the CDR3 is TGTGCCAGCAGAGCAACGAGGACGGTCAGCTCCTACGAGCAGTACTTC. It codes for CASRATRTVSSYEQYF.

At least ten counts were recorded for this clonotype. The chain carries TRBV4-2 and TRBJ1-2, with D tentatively TRBD1 (5 bases). Germline V lookup: CDR1 LGHNA, CDR2 YNFKEQ. V was clipped by 0 bases and J by 7 bases, with 15 bases between them. The CDR3 has 15 residues. CDR3 residues: CASSQDSKGVGGYTF. The DNA of the CDR3 is TGTGCCAGCAGCCAAGATTCGAAAGGGGTTGGTGGCTACACCTTC.

At least ten counts were recorded for this clonotype. The chain joins TRBV20-1 to TRBJ1-4, with D maybe TRBD1 (5 bases). CDR1 DFQATT and CDR2 SNEGSKA come from the germline V gene (reference sequence). The V gene lost 0 bases and the J gene lost 7 bases, with 15 bases spanning the gap. The CDR3 spans 15 residues. The CDR3: CSARDSGGAAEKLFF. CDR3 DNA sequence: TGCAGTGCTAGAGATTCCGGAGGGGCGGCTGAAAAACTGTTTTTT.

The rearrangement joins TRBV25-1 to TRBJ1-3, with D maybe TRBD1 (5 bases). The CDR3 spans 14 residues. Trimming left V 8 bases short and J 0 bases short, with 11 bases between. The germline gives CDR1 MGHDK, CDR2 SYGVNS. CDR3 bases: TGTGCCAGCGGGGGGTGGGGCTCTGGAAACACCATATATTTT. Protein product: CASGGWGSGNTIYF. The variable domain in full, with the rest retrieved from reference TRBV25-1 and TRBJ1-3, is EADIYQTPRYLVIGTGKKITLECSQTMGHDKMYWYQQDPGMELHLIHYSYGVNSTEKGDLSSESTVSRIRTEHFPLTLESARPSHTSQYLCASGGWGSGNTIYFGEGSWLTVV.

This clonotype showed up many times. This chain connects TRBV20-1 to TRBJ1-1; TRBD1 is a possible D gene (5 bases). CDR3 length equals 14 residues. Trimming took 2 bases from V and 0 from J, leaving 10 bases between them. CDR1 is DFQATT and CDR2 is SNEGSKA in the germline V gene (reference sequence). For the CDR3, the DNA is TGCAGTGCTAGATTGGCAGGGTTGAACACTGAAGCTTTCTTT. Translating it yields CSARLAGLNTEAFF.

This chain uses TRBV20-1 with TRBJ2-5; 7 positions agree with TRBD1. TRBJ2-4 explains the end of the DNA better; the J call may be wrong. Per the germline V gene, CDR1 is DFQATT and CDR2 is SNEGSKA (reference sequence). This CDR3 comprises 13 residues. Written as DNA, the CDR3 is TGCAGTGCTACTGACAACAGGGGTGTCATTCAGTACTTC. Its protein product is CSATDNRGVIQYF.

The V gene is TRBV19, the J gene TRBJ1-6; D perhaps matches TRBD1 (6 bases). Germline values: CDR1 LNHDA, CDR2 SQIVND (reference sequence). CDR3 size: 14 residues. Trimming left V 5 bases short and J 9 bases short, with 14 bases between. The CDR3 region is CASSRGGLGSPLHF. The DNA for the CDR3 is TGTGCCAGTAGTCGAGGGGGGCTAGGTTCACCCCTCCACTTT.

This clonotype was counted ten times or more. The chain uses TRBV7-2 and TRBJ1-2; D unclear. The germline V gene has CDR1 SGHTA and CDR2 FQGNSA. The length of the CDR3 is 15 residues. The ends were cut back, 1 base at V and 8 bases at J, with 17 bases in the middle. CDR3 protein: CASSLGVGSGSGYTF. In DNA form, the CDR3 reads TGTGCCAGCAGCTTAGGAGTTGGTTCGGGGAGCGGCTACACCTTC.

This clonotype was recorded a few times. The chain has TRBV2 and TRBJ2-1, with 12 bases fitting TRBD2. Germline V gives CDR1 SNHLY, CDR2 FYNNEI. The ends lost 11 bases at V and 8 bases at J; junction bases unmatched: 13. The CDR3 is 15 amino acids. The CDR3 DNA reads as TGTGCCTGTTCGAGGACTAGCGGGAACGACGATGAGCAGTTCTTC. This gives the protein CACSRTSGNDDEQFF.

This clonotype was counted only a few times. The CDR3 sequence: CASTETGREKLFF. The CDR3 DNA reads TGTGCCAGCACCGAAACGGGGAGGGAAAAACTGTTTTTT. The chain has TRBV7-3 and TRBJ1-4; D is unresolved. V was shortened by 7 bases and J by 8 bases, with 14 bases between the two germline ends. CDR1 and CDR2 from the germline V gene are SGHTA and FQGTGA. This CDR3 region has 13 residues.

In this sample, this clonotype turned up many times. The chain combines TRBV7-3 with TRBJ1-1; weak D call: TRBD1 (5 bases). Germline CDR1 and CDR2: SGHTA and FQGTGA. Deletions cut 2 bases from V and 2 bases from J, with 18 bases between. The CDR3 has 17 amino acids. Here the CDR3 reads CASSLVGRGRINTEAFF. For the CDR3, the DNA is TGTGCCAGCAGCTTAGTAGGACGGGGACGGATCAACACTGAAGCTTTCTTT.

Ten or more counts support this clonotype. The genes are TRBV29-1 and TRBJ2-2; 9 bases match TRBD2. This CDR3 is built from 17 residues. The germline gives CDR1 SQVTM, CDR2 ANQGSEA. The CDR3 is CSLSPCGLAGATGELFF. Here the CDR3 DNA reads TGCAGTTTATCACCATGCGGATTAGCGGGAGCCACCGGGGAGCTGTTTTTT.

This chain connects TRBV20-1 to TRBJ1-3; no firm D call. This CDR3 comprises 16 residues. V was clipped by 1 base and J by 3 bases, with 16 bases between them. The germline gives CDR1 DFQATT, CDR2 SNEGSKA (reference sequence). The CDR3 DNA is TGCAGTGCTAGAGTGAATGGGCCGCTGGGTGGAAACACCATATATTTT. As protein: CSARVNGPLGGNTIYF.

The V and J genes are TRBV7-9 and TRBJ1-1; D unclear. Deletions cut 4 bases from V and 7 bases from J, with 10 bases between. Germline CDR1 is SEHNR and CDR2 is FQNEAQ (reference sequence). The CDR3 runs 12 residues. The CDR3 here is CASSSGRNEAFF. In DNA form, the CDR3 reads TGTGCCAGCAGCTCCGGACGGAATGAAGCTTTCTTT.

To note about this clonotype: At one end the junction does not follow the germline gene, possibly because of a read error. The V and J genes are TRBV15 and TRBJ1-4, with no clear D. CDR3 size: 11 residues. The germline CDR1 and CDR2 sequences are LNHNV and YYDKDF (reference sequence). The CDR3 sequence: CATSDDENLFF. The CDR3 DNA sequence: TGTGCCACCAGCGATGATGAAAACCTGTTTTTT.

This clonotype has only one observation. The junction and the germline gene differ at one end; a read error may be behind it. V gene TRBV20-1 combines with J gene TRBJ2-2, with no clear D. The CDR3 sequence is 14 residues long. Germline values: CDR1 DFQATT, CDR2 SNEGSKA (reference sequence). CDR3 amino acids: CSARPMPNTGELFF. In nucleotides, the CDR3 is TGCAGTGCTAGACCCATGCCGAACACTGGGGAGCTGTTTTTT.

The chain links TRBV2 to TRBJ2-3, with TRBD2 matching over 7 bases. Trimming at V came to 6 bases and at J to 7 bases, leaving 10 bases not matched to a gene. The CDR3 extends over 14 amino acids. Germline CDR1 is SNHLY and CDR2 is FYNNEI. The CDR3 DNA is TGTGCCAGCAGACCGCCAAGCGGGACCTATACGCAGTATTTT. It specifies CASRPPSGTYTQYF. Together with reference TRBV2 and TRBJ2-3, the CDR3 gives the full variable domain: EPEVTQTPSHQVTQMGQEVILRCVPISNHLYFYWYRQILGQKVEFLVSFYNNEISEKSEIFDDQFSVERPDGSNFTLKIRSTKLEDSAMYFCASRPPSGTYTQYFGPGTRLTVL.